The clone carrying this T cell receptor (beta chain) was seen only a few times. Constant-region reverse primers amplified full-length variable regions, followed by semi-nested Nested Universal Primer A PCR. Via MiXCR, TCRdb re-called the 5' RACE reads, giving one row per CDR3 protein. The table lists tens of thousands of distinct CDR3 sequences, more than 25% of them singletons, with 2.1% in the top ten. V lost 4 bases to trimming and J lost 6 bases, with 10 bases between them. Germline-derived CDR1 and CDR2 are MNHNS and SASEGT. This CDR3 is 13 amino acids long. The sequence derives from a female donor with breast cancer. The genes are TRBV6-1 and TRBJ2-1; D not resolved. Sequencing input: naive CD4+ T cells sorted from blood. This sample's subset: naive CD4+ T cells, CD4+CD45RA+CD25-. CDR3 residues: CASSGSVFNEQFF. CDR3 sequence (DNA): TGTGCCAGCAGTGGGTCCGTGTTCAATGAGCAGTTCTTC.